This section outlines one T cell receptor beta chain sequence together with its context. TCRdb keeps only in-frame clones here, not all; method: immunoSEQ multiplex PCR. In the table there are about 120,000 clones, approximately 83% of which are singletons. This sample was taken from a study of cytotoxic CD8 clonotypes in ibrutinib-treated CLL. There are 15 residues in the CDR3. The V end lost 6 bases, the J end lost 8 bases, and 20 bases lay between the germline ends. Germline V gene data show CDR1 as SNHLY and CDR2 as FYNNEI. The genes are TRBV2 and TRBJ2-4; D gene ambiguous. This receptor was identified in a human donor with chronic lymphocytic leukemia. The material sequenced was PBMCs, taken after 24 months of ibrutinib treatment. Here the CDR3 DNA reads TGTGCCAGCAGGATAAGTGAGACCCGTTCGGACATTCAGTACTTC. Its translation is CASRISETRSDIQYF. Full variable domain (rest looked up from reference TRBV2 and TRBJ2-4): EPEVTQTPSHQVTQMGQEVILRCVPISNHLYFYWYRQILGQKVEFLVSFYNNEISEKSEIFDDQFSVERPDGSNFTLKIRSTKLEDSAMYFCASRISETRSDIQYFGAGTRLSVL.